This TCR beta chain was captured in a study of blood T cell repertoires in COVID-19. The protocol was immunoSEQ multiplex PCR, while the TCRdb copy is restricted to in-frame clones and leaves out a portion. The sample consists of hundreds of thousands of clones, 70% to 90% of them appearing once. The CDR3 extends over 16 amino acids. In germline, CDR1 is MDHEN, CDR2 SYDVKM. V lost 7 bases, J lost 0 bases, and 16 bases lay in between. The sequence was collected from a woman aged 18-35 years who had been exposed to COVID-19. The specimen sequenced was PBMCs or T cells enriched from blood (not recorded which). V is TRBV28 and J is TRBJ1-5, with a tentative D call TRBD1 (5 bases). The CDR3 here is CASTQAQPYSNQPQHF. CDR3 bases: TGTGCCAGCACACAGGCCCAGCCGTATAGCAATCAGCCCCAGCATTTT.